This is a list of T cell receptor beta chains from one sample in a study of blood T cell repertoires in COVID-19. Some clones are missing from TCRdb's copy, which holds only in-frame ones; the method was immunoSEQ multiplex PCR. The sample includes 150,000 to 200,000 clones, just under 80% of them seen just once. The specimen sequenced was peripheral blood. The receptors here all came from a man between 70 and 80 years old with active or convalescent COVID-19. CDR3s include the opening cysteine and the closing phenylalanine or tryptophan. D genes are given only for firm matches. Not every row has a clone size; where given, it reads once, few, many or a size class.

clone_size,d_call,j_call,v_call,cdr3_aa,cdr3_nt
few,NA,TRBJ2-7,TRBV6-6,CASTTTRGSEQYF,TGTGCCAGCACCACAACAAGAGGGTCCGAGCAGTACTTC
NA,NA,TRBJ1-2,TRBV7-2,CASSLQLGRTVGYTF,TGTGCCAGCAGCTTACAATTGGGGCGGACAGTAGGCTACACCTTC
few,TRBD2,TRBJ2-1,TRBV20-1,CSASESGGAWDEQFF,TGCAGTGCTAGTGAGAGCGGGGGGGCCTGGGATGAGCAGTTCTTC
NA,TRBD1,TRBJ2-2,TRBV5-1,CASSRGQGVGELFF,TGCGCCAGCAGCCGGGGACAGGGGGTCGGGGAGCTGTTTTTT
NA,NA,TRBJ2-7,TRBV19,CASSIEPGSYEQYF,TGTGCCAGTAGTATAGAACCGGGCTCCTACGAGCAGTACTTC
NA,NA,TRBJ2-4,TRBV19,CASSIGQGLAKNIQYF,TGTGCCAGTAGTATTGGCCAGGGACTAGCCAAAAACATTCAGTACTTC
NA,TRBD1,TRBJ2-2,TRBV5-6,CASRGQANTGELFF,TGTGCCAGCCGAGGACAGGCGAACACCGGGGAGCTGTTTTTT
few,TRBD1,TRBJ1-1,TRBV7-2,CASSYRTGNTEAFF,TGTGCCAGCAGCTACAGGACAGGGAACACTGAAGCTTTCTTT
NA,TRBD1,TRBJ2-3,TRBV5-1,CASSLAGQGSDTQYF,TGCGCCAGCAGCTTGGCGGGACAGGGGTCAGATACGCAGTATTTT
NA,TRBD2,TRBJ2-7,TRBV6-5,CASSPGLADSYEQYF,TGTGCCAGCAGCCCCGGACTAGCGGACTCCTACGAGCAGTACTTC
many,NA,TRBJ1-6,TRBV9,CASSTGDSYNSPLHF,TGTGCCAGCAGCACCGGGGACTCCTATAATTCACCCCTCCACTTT
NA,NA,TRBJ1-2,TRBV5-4,CASSEPGESIYGYTF,TGTGCCAGCAGCGAGCCCGGAGAGTCAATATATGGCTACACCTTC
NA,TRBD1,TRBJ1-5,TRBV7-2,CASSLDAGGVSKPQHF,TGTGCCAGCAGCTTAGACGCAGGGGGCGTAAGCAAGCCCCAGCATTTT
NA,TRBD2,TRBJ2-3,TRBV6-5,CASRATGGSTDTQYF,TGTGCCAGCAGAGCGACCGGGGGGTCCACAGATACGCAGTATTTT
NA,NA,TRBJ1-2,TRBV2,CASSVVTNYGYTF,TGTGCCAGCAGTGTCGTTACTAACTATGGCTACACCTTC
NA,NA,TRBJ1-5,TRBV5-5,CASSLAGSRSNQPQHF,TGTGCCAGCAGCTTGGCCGGGTCTCGGAGCAATCAGCCCCAGCATTTT
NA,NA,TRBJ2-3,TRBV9,CASSVGGRGWTDTQYF,TGTGCCAGCAGCGTAGGAGGGCGGGGATGGACAGATACGCAGTATTTT
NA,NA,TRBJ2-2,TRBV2,CASRFYNTGELFF,TGTGCCAGCAGGTTTTATAACACCGGGGAGCTGTTTTTT
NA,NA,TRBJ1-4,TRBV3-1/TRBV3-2,CASSLASWGGDEKLFF,TGTGCCAGCAGCCTAGCTTCGTGGGGCGGGGATGAAAAACTGTTTTTT
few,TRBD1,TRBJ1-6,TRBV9,CASSRYGGTGGNSPLHF,TGTGCCAGCAGCCGCTACGGAGGGACAGGGGGCAATTCACCCCTCCACTTT
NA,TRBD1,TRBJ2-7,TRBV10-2,CASSESDRPYEQYF,TGCGCCAGCAGTGAGTCGGACAGGCCCTACGAGCAGTACTTC
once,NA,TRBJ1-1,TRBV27,CASSPQGTEAFF,TGTGCCAGCAGCCCTCAGGGGACTGAAGCTTTCTTT
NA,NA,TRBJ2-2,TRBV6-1,CASSEHLPGTGELFF,TGTGCCAGCAGTGAACACCTCCCAGGCACCGGGGAGCTGTTTTTT
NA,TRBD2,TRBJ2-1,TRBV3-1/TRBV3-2,CASGSGTSGNRGGQFF,TGTGCCAGCGGATCCGGGACTAGCGGAAATAGGGGGGGGCAGTTCTTC
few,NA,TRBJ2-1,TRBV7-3,CASSPRVGEQFF,TGTGCCAGCAGCCCCCGGGTCGGGGAGCAGTTCTTC
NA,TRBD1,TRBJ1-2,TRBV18,CASSPRRDETGGGGYTF,TGTGCCAGCTCACCCCGCCGCGATGAGACAGGGGGCGGGGGCTACACCTTC
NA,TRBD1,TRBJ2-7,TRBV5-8,CASSDGQGTYEQYF,TGTGCCAGCAGCGATGGACAGGGTACCTACGAGCAGTACTTC
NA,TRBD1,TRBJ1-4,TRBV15,CATSGNARGLRNEKLFF,TGTGCCACCAGCGGAAACGCCAGGGGGCTCCGTAATGAAAAACTGTTTTTT
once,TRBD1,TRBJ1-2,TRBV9,CASSASGTGDRWTF,TGTGCCAGCAGCGCTTCCGGGACAGGGGACCGCTGGACCTTC
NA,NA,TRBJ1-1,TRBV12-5,CATRVNTEAFF,TGTGCTACCAGGGTGAACACTGAAGCTTTCTTT
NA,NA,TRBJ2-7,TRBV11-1,CASSISGGYEQYF,TGTGCCAGCAGTATAAGTGGAGGCTACGAGCAGTACTTC
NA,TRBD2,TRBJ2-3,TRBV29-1,CSVELGTSGGDTQYF,TGCAGCGTTGAACTCGGGACTAGCGGGGGGGATACGCAGTATTTT
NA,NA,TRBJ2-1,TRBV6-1,CASSEIERGYNEQFF,TGTGCCAGCAGTGAGATCGAGCGAGGATACAATGAGCAGTTCTTC
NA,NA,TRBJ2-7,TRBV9,CASSVGQVNEQYF,TGTGCCAGCAGCGTAGGGCAGGTAAACGAGCAGTACTTC
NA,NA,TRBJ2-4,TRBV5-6,CASSSRAKNIQYF,TGTGCCAGCAGCTCCCGGGCCAAAAACATTCAGTACTTC
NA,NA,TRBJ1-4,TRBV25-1,CASRVDSKLFF,TGTGCCAGCAGAGTAGATAGTAAACTGTTTTTT
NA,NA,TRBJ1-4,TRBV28,CASSPFTTNEKLFF,TGTGCCAGCAGCCCCTTTACAACTAATGAAAAACTGTTTTTT
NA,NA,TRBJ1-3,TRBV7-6,CASSFMGLEGNSGNTIYF,TGTGCCAGCAGCTTTATGGGACTAGAAGGGAACAGTGGAAACACCATATATTTT
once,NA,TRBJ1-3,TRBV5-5,CASSLRQTGSGNTIYF,TGTGCCAGCAGCTTGCGTCAAACGGGTTCTGGAAACACCATATATTTT
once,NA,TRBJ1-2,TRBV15,CATSRDITGSLLNYGYTF,TGTGCCACCAGCAGAGATATAACAGGGAGCCTCCTTAACTATGGCTACACCTTC